What follows are 27 T cell receptor beta chains derived from one specimen sequenced in a study of T cells in Graves' hyperthyroidism and ophthalmopathy. TCR beta CDR3 regions were amplified from RNA. The HTBI primer set drove a first-round RT-PCR of the TCR CDR3. TCRdb reprocessed the multiplex PCR reads via MiXCR and lists one record per CDR3 protein. In the table there are fewer than 200,000 distinct CDR3 sequences, over 7.5% of which are singletons. The sample taken for sequencing was blood. Receptors were obtained from a woman younger than 30 with Graves' hyperthyroidism that later progressed to Graves' ophthalmopathy.

A note on this clonotype: A much larger clonotype is one base distant, so this may be a read error. The chain uses TRBV2 and TRBJ1-1; D possibly corresponds to TRBD1 (6 bases). The CDR3 is 11 residues long. Germline lookup yields CDR1 SNHLY and CDR2 FYNNEI. The CDR3 sequence: CAGRGPRGAFF. The CDR3, as DNA: TGTGCCGGCAGGGGCCCCCGGGGGGCTTTCTTT.

This clonotype was seen a few times. The V and J genes are TRBV9 and TRBJ2-4; possibly TRBD1 for D (5 bases). The CDR3 has 16 amino acids. V lost 3 bases and J lost 1, with 14 bases in between. Germline V gives CDR1 SGDLS, CDR2 YYNGEE. The CDR3 nucleotides are TGTGCCAGCAGCGCAGGGCCAGCCGGGGCCAAAAACATTCAGTACTTC. Its translation: CASSAGPAGAKNIQYF.

Many counts were recorded for this clonotype. The chain uses TRBV2 and TRBJ2-3, with TRBD2 matching 11 bases. Germline values: CDR1 SNHLY, CDR2 FYNNEI. The junction had 6 bases not matched to a gene; V was cut back by 6 bases and J by 4 bases. The CDR3 is made up of 15 amino acids. Here the CDR3 DNA reads TGTGCCAGCAGGGAACTAGCGGGAGAGGCAGATACGCAGTATTTT. Amino acid sequence: CASRELAGEADTQYF. Using reference TRBV2 and TRBJ2-3 for the parts outside the CDR3, the full variable domain is EPEVTQTPSHQVTQMGQEVILRCVPISNHLYFYWYRQILGQKVEFLVSFYNNEISEKSEIFDDQFSVERPDGSNFTLKIRSTKLEDSAMYFCASRELAGEADTQYFGPGTRLTVL.

At least ten counts were recorded for this clonotype. The chain combines TRBV6-1 with TRBJ2-1, with D maybe TRBD2 (6 bases). V was shortened by 5 bases and J by 5 bases, with 19 bases between the two germline ends. The CDR3 is 16 amino acids. Germline-derived CDR1 and CDR2 are MNHNS and SASEGT. The CDR3 reads CASSYGFKRANNEQFF. CDR3 nucleotide sequence: TGTGCCAGCAGTTACGGTTTTAAGCGGGCAAACAATGAGCAGTTCTTC.

This clonotype came up many times. The rearrangement links TRBV7-9 to TRBJ1-4; D unresolved. The V gene's germline CDR1 is SEHNR and CDR2 FQNEAQ (reference sequence). Trimming stripped 5 bases from V and 4 bases from J, with 17 bases between. This CDR3 region has 16 residues. The CDR3 loop reads CASSQSFGLGNEKLFF. DNA for the CDR3: TGTGCCAGCAGCCAATCTTTTGGGTTAGGTAATGAAAAACTGTTTTTT.

This clonotype was recorded many times. The chain employs TRBV30 and TRBJ2-2; D is unresolved. Germline assignment: CDR1 GTSNPN and CDR2 SVGIG (reference sequence). Trimming took 4 bases from V and 3 from J, leaving 12 bases between them. The CDR3 consists of 14 residues. CDR3 loop: CAWTRVRYTGELFF. CDR3 in DNA: TGTGCCTGGACCCGAGTTCGGTACACCGGGGAGCTGTTTTTT.

This clonotype was recorded many times. This chain connects TRBV18 to TRBJ2-3, with D hard to call. This CDR3 contains 13 residues. Trimming removed 0 bases at V and 6 bases at J, with 7 bases between. Germline-derived CDR1 and CDR2 are KGHSH and LQKENI. CDR3 bases: TGTGCCAGCTCACCACCTAGGGCGGATACGCAGTATTTT. It is translated as CASSPPRADTQYF.

The table lists this clonotype with many counts. This CDR3 reads CSVEGYRGSTDTQYF. DNA of the CDR3: TGCAGCGTTGAAGGTTATCGGGGAAGCACAGATACGCAGTATTTT. The chain joins TRBV29-1 to TRBJ2-3; D might be TRBD2 (5 bases). Trimming removed 1 base from V and 0 bases from J, with 11 bases in between. The CDR3 loop spans 15 amino acids. From germline, CDR1 is SQVTM and CDR2 ANQGSEA.

This clonotype was seen at least ten times. Relative to the germline gene, one junction end is altered; a read error may explain this. The rearrangement joins TRBV2 to TRBJ1-1; unclear D gene. The CDR3 has 16 residues. Germline V lookup: CDR1 SNHLY, CDR2 FYNNEI. The CDR3 protein is CASSERAAGLNTEVFF. CDR3 DNA sequence: TGTGCCAGCAGTGAAAGGGCGGCAGGCCTAAACACTGAAGTTTTCTTT.

The CDR3 here is CASSQDKTALAKNIQYF. CDR3 in DNA: TGTGCCAGCAGCCAAGATAAAACAGCCCTAGCCAAAAACATTCAGTACTTC. This sequence joins TRBV4-2 and TRBJ2-4; D is uncertain. This CDR3 is 17 amino acids long. V lost 0 bases and J 0 bases, leaving 12 bases between the germline ends. From germline, CDR1 is LGHNA and CDR2 YNFKEQ.

This clonotype appeared many times. V is TRBV29-1 and J is TRBJ2-7; weak D call: TRBD2 (6 bases). The V end lost 6 bases, the J end lost 2 bases, and 14 bases lay between the germline ends. The CDR3 loop spans 13 amino acids. Germline V CDR1 and CDR2: SQVTM, ANQGSEA. This chain's CDR3 is CSVMGGTTYEQYF. CDR3 bases: TGCAGCGTGATGGGCGGGACGACCTACGAGCAGTACTTC.

The sample holds many counts of this clonotype. The chain carries TRBV14 and TRBJ2-5, with D unclear. This CDR3 spans 14 amino acids. Per the germline V gene, CDR1 is SGHDN and CDR2 is FVKESK. Trimming cost V 1 base and J 4 bases, with 10 bases left between them. In DNA, the CDR3 is TGTGCCAGCAGCCAAGCCCGCTTAGTAGAGACCCAGTACTTC. Its translation: CASSQARLVETQYF.

In its sample, this clonotype was seen a few times. The junction departs from the called germline gene at one end, perhaps through a read error. The chain has TRBV20-1 and TRBJ2-1, with 8 positions matching TRBD2. The CDR3 contains 17 residues. Germline V gene data show CDR1 as DFQATT and CDR2 as SNEGSKA (reference sequence). The CDR3 region is CSTQVPLSGSIIDEQLF. The CDR3 DNA reads TGCAGTACCCAAGTCCCACTGAGCGGGAGCATCATCGATGAGCAGCTCTTC.

The table lists this clonotype with many counts. The chain couples TRBV6-1 to TRBJ2-3; 10 bases are shared with TRBD2. After removal of 6 bases from V and 2 bases from J, the junction contained 5 bases not matched to a gene. The CDR3 extends over 15 amino acids. The germline V gene encodes CDR1 MNHNS and CDR2 SASEGT. The CDR3 protein is CASRISGGNTDTQYF. CDR3 bases: TGTGCCAGCAGGATTAGCGGGGGGAACACAGATACGCAGTATTTT.

CDR3 nucleotide sequence: TGTGCCAGCAGCCAAATTTTTAACCGGGACAGAGTCTATGGCTACACCTTC. Protein product: CASSQIFNRDRVYGYTF. This chain links TRBV14 with TRBJ1-2, with TRBD1 identical over 7 bases. The CDR3 loop spans 17 amino acids. CDR1 is SGHDN and CDR2 is FVKESK in the germline V gene. After removal of 2 bases from V and 4 bases from J, the junction contained 13 bases not matched to a gene.

This clonotype was found many times. The chain couples TRBV24-1 to TRBJ1-1; 7 bases agree with TRBD1. This CDR3 is 13 amino acids long. Trimming at V came to 5 bases and at J to 9 bases, leaving 8 bases not matched to a gene. CDR1 is KGHDR and CDR2 is SFDVKD in the germline V gene. In DNA form, the CDR3 reads TGTGCCACCAGTGCATGGACAGGCAGCCAAGCTTTCTTT. This sequence encodes CATSAWTGSQAFF.

Remarks on this clonotype: A much larger clone is a single base away; this may be a read error. The rearrangement joins TRBV30 to TRBJ2-1; the match to TRBD2 covers 9 bases. Looked up from germline, CDR1 is GTSNPN and CDR2 is SVGIG (reference sequence). The CDR3 spans 14 residues. The CDR3 region is CAWSEGLAYNGQFF. DNA of the CDR3: TGTGCCTGGAGTGAGGGACTAGCCTACAATGGGCAGTTCTTC.

This clonotype was counted a few times. The gene calls are TRBV18 and TRBJ2-1, with TRBD2 matching over 11 bases. The germline V gene has CDR1 KGHSH and CDR2 LQKENI. The V segment lost 1 base and the J segment 7 bases; nucleotides outside the gene matches: 12. The CDR3 contains 18 residues. CDR3 residues: CASSPLPTLAGGNNEQFF. CDR3 DNA: TGTGCCAGCTCACCACTTCCAACGCTAGCGGGAGGTAATAATGAGCAGTTCTTC. The whole variable domain, remainder taken from reference TRBV18 and TRBJ2-1, is NAGVMQNPRHLVRRRGQEARLRCSPMKGHSHVYWYRQLPEEGLKFMVYLQKENIIDESGMPKERFSAEFPKEGPSILRIQQVVRGDSAAYFCASSPLPTLAGGNNEQFFGPGTRLTVL.

The V and J genes are TRBV20-1 and TRBJ2-1, with 7 positions matching TRBD2. Germline CDR1 is DFQATT and CDR2 is SNEGSKA (reference sequence). Trimming removed 5 bases from V and 4 bases from J; junction bases left unmatched: 14. This CDR3 is 16 amino acids long. This chain's CDR3 is CSAPDQGLVLYNEQFF. The CDR3 coding sequence is TGCAGTGCTCCCGATCAAGGACTAGTTCTATACAATGAGCAGTTCTTC.

This clonotype was seen ten or more times. The chain combines TRBV6-1 with TRBJ2-2; D unclear. The CDR3 length is 15 residues. Trimming pared 4 bases from V and 2 bases from J, leaving 11 bases between. Looked up from germline, CDR1 is MNHNS and CDR2 is SASEGT. The CDR3 DNA sequence: TGTGCCAGCAGTGGACGCCTGACTAACACCGGGGAGCTGTTTTTT. The encoded protein is CASSGRLTNTGELFF.

As for this clonotype: Germline is not matched at one junction end, which may reflect a read error. The V gene is TRBV4-1, the J gene TRBJ2-1; D call uncertain. The germline CDR1 and CDR2 sequences are MGHRA and YSYEKL. CDR3 length: 13 amino acids. The CDR3 DNA sequence: TGCGCCAGCAGCCAAGATTGGTTGAATGAGCAGCTCTTC. Protein: CASSQDWLNEQLF.

This clonotype was recorded at least ten times. CDR3 sequence (DNA): TGCAGTGCCACCCGGGACAGCCTCTCCTACAATGAGCAGTTCTTC. This gives the protein CSATRDSLSYNEQFF. The chain employs TRBV20-1 and TRBJ2-1, with 7 nucleotides matching TRBD1. The CDR3 contains 15 residues. Trimming took 6 bases from V and 0 from J; bases not matched to a gene: 8. Germline V gives CDR1 DFQATT, CDR2 SNEGSKA (reference sequence).

A few counts support this clonotype. The rearrangement uses TRBV24-1 and TRBJ1-2; 8 positions agree with TRBD1. The CDR3 is 17 amino acids. CDR1 is KGHDR and CDR2 is SFDVKD in the germline V gene. Germline trimming cut 8 bases from V and 0 bases from J; bases unmatched to any gene: 13. The DNA of the CDR3 is TGTGCCACCACGATGAAAGGAAGACAGGGGACTAACTATGGCTACACCTTC. Translating gives CATTMKGRQGTNYGYTF.

This clonotype was detected ten times or more. This chain connects TRBV12-3 or TRBV12-4 to TRBJ2-7, with a weak D call TRBD1 (6 bases). The CDR3 extends over 14 amino acids. V was shortened by 7 bases and J by 6 bases, with 19 bases between the two germline ends. This CDR3 reads CASTSGGWGREQYF. In nucleotides, the CDR3 is TGTGCCAGCACTTCGGGTGGTTGGGGGCGCGAGCAGTACTTC.

This clonotype was detected ten times or more. The gene calls are TRBV20-1 and TRBJ1-2; 9 nucleotides agree with TRBD1. CDR3 length: 13 amino acids. V shed 6 bases and J 5 bases; nucleotides not matched to a gene: 7. Germline lookup yields CDR1 DFQATT and CDR2 SNEGSKA (reference sequence). The CDR3 DNA reads as TGCAGTGCCCGGCGGGACAGGGCGTATGGCTACACCTTC. Its protein is CSARRDRAYGYTF.

The chain employs TRBV6-2 or TRBV6-3 and TRBJ2-4; 7 bases align to TRBD2. J lost 8 bases, V lost 6 bases, and 10 bases had no gene match. Germline CDR1 is MNHEY and CDR2 is SVGEGT. This CDR3 contains 14 residues. CDR3 protein: CASRGGGIRDIQYF. CDR3 in DNA: TGTGCCAGCAGGGGCGGGGGAATACGGGACATTCAGTACTTC.

This clonotype was counted at least ten times. The rearrangement links TRBV20-1 to TRBJ2-3; 11 bases are a match to TRBD2. With V trimmed by 2 bases and J by 7 bases, 8 bases remained unmatched. CDR3 length: 15 amino acids. Germline V CDR1 and CDR2: DFQATT, SNEGSKA (reference sequence). The CDR3 region is CSARSSLAGGYTQYF. Here the CDR3 DNA reads TGCAGTGCTAGATCGAGCCTAGCGGGAGGATATACGCAGTATTTT.